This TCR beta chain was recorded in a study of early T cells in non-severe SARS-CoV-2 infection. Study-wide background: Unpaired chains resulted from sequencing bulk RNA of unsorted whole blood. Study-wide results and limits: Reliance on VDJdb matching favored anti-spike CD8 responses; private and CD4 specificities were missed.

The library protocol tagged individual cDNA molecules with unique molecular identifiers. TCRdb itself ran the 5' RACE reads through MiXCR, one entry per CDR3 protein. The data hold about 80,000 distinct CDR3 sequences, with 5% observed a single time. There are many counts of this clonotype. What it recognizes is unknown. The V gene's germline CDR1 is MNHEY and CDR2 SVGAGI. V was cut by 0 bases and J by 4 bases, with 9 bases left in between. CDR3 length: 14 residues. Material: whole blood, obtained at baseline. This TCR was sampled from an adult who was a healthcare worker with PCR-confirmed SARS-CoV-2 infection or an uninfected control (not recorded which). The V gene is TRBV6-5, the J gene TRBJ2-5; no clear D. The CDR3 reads CASSYSNSVETQYF. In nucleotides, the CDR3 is TGTGCCAGCAGTTACTCGAACAGCGTAGAGACCCAGTACTTC.